Each of the 6 T cell receptor beta chains below was sequenced from the same sample in a study of response to subunit inactivated influenza vaccine. TCRdb fed the RT-PCR reads into MiXCR, producing one record per CDR3 protein. The profile shows hundreds of thousands of distinct CDR3 sequences, under 9% of them singletons. The sequences come from PBMCs from blood, collected less than 30 months after vaccination. These TCRs come from a man between 50 and 75 years old who received an inactivated influenza vaccine.

The chain joins TRBV24-1 to TRBJ2-7; D is unresolved. CDR1 is KGHDR, CDR2 SFDVKD, per germline. V lost 4 bases and J lost 2, with 14 bases in between. The CDR3 is 15 amino acids. The CDR3 is CATSEGAFPTYEQYF. CDR3 sequence (DNA): TGTGCCACCAGTGAAGGAGCCTTCCCCACCTACGAGCAGTACTTC.

This clonotype was seen many times. The chain employs TRBV28 and TRBJ2-1; TRBD2 aligns across 7 bases. CDR1 is MDHEN, CDR2 SYDVKM, per germline. The CDR3 covers 13 residues. J was trimmed by 8 bases and V by 3 bases; bases with no gene match: 4. Written as DNA, the CDR3 is TGTGCCAGCAGTTTTCGGGAGGTCGATGAGCAGTTCTTC. Translated: CASSFREVDEQFF.

In its sample, this clonotype was seen a few times. The V call is TRBV5-1, the J call TRBJ2-6; D call uncertain. Between the trimmed V and J ends, which lost 3 bases and 0 bases, there was a span of 4 bases. This CDR3 has 14 amino acids. Per germline, CDR1 SGHRS and CDR2 YFSETQ. DNA for the CDR3: TGCGCCAGCAGCTATATCTCTGGGGCCAACGTCCTGACTTTC. Protein: CASSYISGANVLTF.

The chain is built from TRBV13 and TRBJ2-3; 9 positions match TRBD2. Germline loops: CDR1 PRHDT, CDR2 FYEKMQ (reference sequence). The CDR3 consists of 16 residues. V was clipped by 5 bases and J by 5 bases; unmatched bases: 11. The CDR3: CASSGRGSGRGDTQYF. Written as DNA, the CDR3 is TGTGCCAGCAGCGGCCGCGGTAGCGGGAGAGGAGATACGCAGTATTTT.

This clonotype has a handful of counts. This sequence joins TRBV10-3 and TRBJ2-5; D possibly matches TRBD1 or TRBD2 (7 bases each). This CDR3 is 13 amino acids long. In germline, CDR1 is ENHRY, CDR2 SYGVKD. The V gene lost 6 bases and the J gene lost 3 bases, with 11 bases spanning the gap. Here the CDR3 DNA reads TGTGCCATCAGCCAGGGGGGGGAAGAGACCCAGTACTTC. Translation: CAISQGGEETQYF.

This clonotype was found many times. The J gene is TRBJ2-3, the V gene TRBV5-1; 10 bases are shared with TRBD1. The germline V gene encodes CDR1 SGHRS and CDR2 YFSETQ. The CDR3 loop spans 16 amino acids. Unmatched junction bases numbered 6, after V lost 0 bases and J lost 5 bases. The CDR3 is CASSLVTGQGVDTQYF. CDR3 bases: TGCGCCAGCAGCTTGGTTACCGGACAGGGGGTAGATACGCAGTATTTT. Full variable domain (remainder filled in from reference TRBV5-1 and TRBJ2-3): KAGVTQTPRYLIKTRGQQVTLSCSPISGHRSVSWYQQTPGQGLQFLFEYFSETQRNKGNFPGRFSGRQFSNSRSEMNVSTLELGDSALYLCASSLVTGQGVDTQYFGPGTRLTVL.